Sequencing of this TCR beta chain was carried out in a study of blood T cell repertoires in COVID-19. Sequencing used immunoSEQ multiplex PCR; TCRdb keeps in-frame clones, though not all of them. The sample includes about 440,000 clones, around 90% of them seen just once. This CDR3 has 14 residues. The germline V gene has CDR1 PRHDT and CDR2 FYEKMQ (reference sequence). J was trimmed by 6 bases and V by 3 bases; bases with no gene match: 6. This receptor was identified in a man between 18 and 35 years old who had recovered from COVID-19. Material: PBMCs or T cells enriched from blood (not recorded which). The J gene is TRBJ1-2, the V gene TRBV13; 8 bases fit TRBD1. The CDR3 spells CASSFRTGRDGYTF. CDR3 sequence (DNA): TGTGCCAGCAGCTTCAGGACAGGGAGGGATGGCTACACCTTC.